This T cell receptor beta chain came from a study of control samples from healthy donors and cancer patients. TCRdb keeps only in-frame clones here, not all; method: immunoSEQ multiplex PCR. This sample carries around 96,000 clones, approximately 95% of them seen once, and the ten largest clones take approximately 8%. The CDR3 has 14 amino acids. The V and J ends lost 5 bases and 4 bases respectively, with 15 bases between them. Germline CDR1 and CDR2: GTSNPN and SVGIG (reference sequence). The source is a man younger than 30 in good health. The sequenced sample was blood. The gene calls are TRBV30 and TRBJ1-3; D remains ambiguous. CDR3 in DNA: TGTGCCTGGCTCCGTGCCGGGGAAGGAAACACCATATATTTT. It specifies CAWLRAGEGNTIYF.